One and the same sample provided the 17 T cell receptor beta chains below, sequenced in a study of CD8 T cells in Susac syndrome (dated by TCRdb to between 2019 and 2020). Library preparation was by the immunoSEQ multiplex PCR assay. RNA was extracted using the RNeasy kit, and about 0.45 to 1 microgram was reverse transcribed with random hexamers. TCRdb's own reprocessing of the public reads used fastp at Q25 and MiXCR and kept productive beta chains. Merged by CDR3 protein, the rows form single entries marked with the most common genes and DNA. This sample holds 200,000 to 300,000 distinct CDR3 sequences; 90% to 97% were observed only once. The ten biggest clones cover less than 0.11% of the sample. Sequencing input: CD4+ T cells from PBMCs. The origin of the receptors is a human donor with Susac syndrome.

The rearrangement joins TRBV19 to TRBJ2-2; 7 bases match TRBD1. The CDR3 covers 14 residues. Looked up from germline, CDR1 is LNHDA and CDR2 is SQIVND (reference sequence). Trimming took 11 bases from V and 1 from J; bases not matched to a gene: 7. The CDR3 DNA follows: TGTGCCGGATTTTACAGGGGGAACACCGGGGAGCTGTTTTTT. This translates into CAGFYRGNTGELFF.

The chain carries TRBV9 and TRBJ2-2; possibly TRBD1 or TRBD2 for D (5 bases each). Germline loops: CDR1 SGDLS, CDR2 YYNGEE. The V gene lost 2 bases and the J gene lost 8 bases, with 13 bases spanning the gap. This CDR3 spans 14 amino acids. Here the CDR3 reads CASSVRGSPGELFF. The CDR3 DNA reads TGTGCCAGCAGCGTTCGGGGCTCACCAGGGGAGCTGTTTTTT.

The chain is built from TRBV20-1 and TRBJ2-1; D gene ambiguous. Trimming removed 5 bases at V and 2 bases at J, with 13 bases between. This CDR3 spans 14 amino acids. CDR1 DFQATT and CDR2 SNEGSKA come from the germline V gene (reference sequence). The DNA for the CDR3 is TGCAGTGCTGCCAAGCCCCACCCCTACAATGAGCAGTTCTTC. Protein: CSAAKPHPYNEQFF.

This chain links TRBV30 with TRBJ1-1, with D hard to call. Germline V lookup: CDR1 GTSNPN, CDR2 SVGIG (reference sequence). The V end was cut by 4 bases, the J end by 6 bases, with 12 bases between. The CDR3 is 12 residues long. CDR3 sequence: CAWTASDAEAFF. The CDR3 nucleotides are TGTGCCTGGACTGCTTCTGACGCTGAAGCTTTCTTT.

This chain connects TRBV2 to TRBJ2-3, with 7 bases identical to TRBD2. The CDR3 is 18 amino acids. Per germline, CDR1 SNHLY and CDR2 FYNNEI. Losses at the gene ends were 6 bases for V and 0 bases for J; bases not matched to a gene: 15. CDR3 amino acids: CASSARPSSGASTDTQYF. In DNA form, the CDR3 reads TGTGCCAGCAGCGCACGACCCTCTAGCGGAGCTAGCACAGATACGCAGTATTTT.

The chain couples TRBV7-9 to TRBJ2-1, with 8 bases matching TRBD2. The CDR3 loop spans 15 amino acids. The germline V gene encodes CDR1 SEHNR and CDR2 FQNEAQ (reference sequence). The J segment lost 7 bases and the V segment lost 8 bases, leaving 13 bases of the junction unmatched. The chain's CDR3 is CASQEEVAGKNEQFF. CDR3 DNA sequence: TGTGCCAGCCAAGAAGAGGTAGCGGGGAAGAATGAGCAGTTCTTC.

In DNA form, the CDR3 reads TGTGCCAGCAGCGTAGCGTCTGGAGGGAGTGGTTCAGATACGCAGTATTTT. Translated, it gives CASSVASGGSGSDTQYF. The chain employs TRBV9 and TRBJ2-3; a possible D gene is TRBD2 (6 bases). The CDR3 totals 17 residues. Looked up from germline, CDR1 is SGDLS and CDR2 is YYNGEE. Trimming took 0 bases from V and 4 from J, leaving 18 bases between them. Full variable domain (outside the CDR3, taken from reference TRBV9 and TRBJ2-3): DSGVTQTPKHLITATGQRVTLRCSPRSGDLSVYWYQQSLDQGLQFLIQYYNGEERAKGNILERFSAQQFPDLHSELNLSSLELGDSALYFCASSVASGGSGSDTQYFGPGTRLTVL.

The chain's CDR3 is CSATPSGRGPQHF. The CDR3 bases are TGCAGTGCTACCCCAAGTGGGAGGGGGCCCCAGCATTTT. V and J are TRBV20-1 and TRBJ1-5; a possible D gene is TRBD1 (5 bases). Germline assignment: CDR1 DFQATT and CDR2 SNEGSKA (reference sequence). CDR3 length: 13 residues. V lost 4 bases, J lost 9 bases, and 16 bases lay in between.

The sample holds one count of this clonotype. The chain recombines TRBV12-3 or TRBV12-4 with TRBJ1-1; tentatively, D is TRBD1 (5 bases). With 10 bases removed from V and 6 bases from J, the gap between germline ends came to 12 bases. This CDR3 is built from 11 residues. The CDR3 spells CATRQGPEAFF. Here the CDR3 DNA reads TGTGCCACTAGGCAGGGCCCTGAAGCTTTCTTT.

J is TRBJ2-5 and V is TRBV20-1; D remains ambiguous. The CDR3 runs to 12 residues. The germline V gene encodes CDR1 DFQATT and CDR2 SNEGSKA (reference sequence). V was cut by 4 bases and J by 6 bases, with 12 bases left in between. DNA for the CDR3: TGCAGTGCTAATCTAGAGCATAAGACCCAGTACTTC. Translated: CSANLEHKTQYF.

As for this clonotype: Germline and junction disagree at one end, which may indicate a read error. The chain has TRBV4-1 and TRBJ2-7; D is perhaps TRBD1 or TRBD2 (6 bases each). CDR1 is MGHRA and CDR2 is YSYEKL in the germline V gene. The CDR3 loop spans 17 amino acids. CDR3 in amino acids: CASTQGRFGPGAREQYF. The CDR3 DNA reads as TGCGCCAGCACCCAAGGGAGGTTCGGGCCGGGGGCGCGGGAGCAGTACTTC.

The rearrangement joins TRBV21-1 to TRBJ1-1. TRBV21-1 is a recognized pseudogene. The CDR3 totals 13 residues. DNA for the CDR3: TGTGCCAGCAGCAAAATTAGTGGCACTGAAGCTTTCTTT. As protein: CASSKISGTEAFF.

With respect to this clonotype: The junction departs from germline at one end; a sequencing error may be responsible. The gene calls are TRBV6-2 or TRBV6-3 and TRBJ2-7, with D unresolved. Germline assignment: CDR1 MNHEY and CDR2 SVGEGT. The CDR3 is 11 residues long. The CDR3 protein is CASGRLFDGHF. The CDR3 region has the DNA TGTGCCAGCGGTAGGCTATTCGATGGTCACTTC.

The chain couples TRBV30 to TRBJ2-7; D ambiguous. The V gene lost 5 bases and the J gene lost 1 base, with 6 bases spanning the gap. The CDR3 sequence is 11 residues long. The germline V gene has CDR1 GTSNPN and CDR2 SVGIG (reference sequence). CDR3 sequence: CAWQVSYEQYF. DNA for the CDR3: TGTGCCTGGCAGGTGTCCTACGAGCAGTACTTC.

Regarding this clonotype: One junction end disagrees with the germline gene, perhaps due to a read error. This rearrangement joins TRBV30 to TRBJ1-5; D perhaps matches TRBD1 (6 bases). The CDR3 consists of 13 residues. Germline V CDR1 and CDR2: GTSNPN, SVGIG (reference sequence). The CDR3 region has the DNA TGTGCCCGGAGTCCCAGGGGACGGCAGCCCCAGCATTTT. Residues: CARSPRGRQPQHF. The full variable domain, completed using reference TRBV30 and TRBJ1-5, is SQTIHQWPATLVQPVGSPLSLECTVEGTSNPNLYWYRQAAGRGLQLLFYSVGIGQISSEVPQNLSASRPQDRQFILSSKKLLLSDSGFYLCARSPRGRQPQHFGDGTRLSIL.

V is TRBV3-1 and J is TRBJ1-5; D is undetermined. CDR3 length equals 13 residues. CDR1 is LGHDT and CDR2 is YNNKEL in the germline V gene (reference sequence). The V gene lost 5 bases and the J gene lost 5 bases, with 10 bases spanning the gap. In DNA, the CDR3 is TGTGCCAGCAGCTGGGAAGGTGATCAGCCCCAGCATTTT. It translates to CASSWEGDQPQHF.

This CDR3 is CASSQVGGSLLRFF. CDR3 bases: TGTGCCAGCAGCCAAGTTGGCGGGAGCCTCTTACGGTTCTTC. The chain is built from TRBV3-1 and TRBJ2-1, with 7 bases fitting TRBD2. The CDR3 extends over 14 amino acids. CDR1 and CDR2 from the germline V gene are LGHDT and YNNKEL (reference sequence). V shed 1 base, J shed 15 bases, and the junction held 12 bases outside the gene matches.